A selection of T cell receptor beta chains follows, all from one sample in a study of CD8+ T cells in alopecia areata. The data were produced by immunoSEQ multiplex PCR, yet TCRdb's version contains in-frame clones alone and is incomplete. Here the sample spans over 150,000 clones, 50% to 60% being singletons. This specimen consisted of CD4+ T cells sorted from blood, obtained at week 4, from a patient treated with tofacitinib. The receptors come from a human donor with alopecia areata. Each CDR3 is given with its conserved first and last residue.

J,length,V,CDR3
TRBJ1-5,13,TRBV30,CAWKAGAHQPQHF
TRBJ1-5,16,TRBV30,CAWSVPGTGGYQPQHF
TRBJ1-1,14,TRBV29-1,CSVEAVGGNTEAFF
TRBJ1-2,14,TRBV30,CAWKTAWGSYGYTF
TRBJ2-7,13,TRBV7-2,CASSLGATAEQYF
TRBJ1-6,14,TRBV7-9,CASSEGTRNSPLHF
TRBJ2-7,15,TRBV4-1,CASSQGTGQVYEQYF
TRBJ1-4,15,TRBV30,CAWRMDSVPNEKLFF
TRBJ2-3,13,TRBV4-1,CASSQQGAETQYF
TRBJ1-2,16,TRBV23-1,CASSLLGPGGDYGYTF
TRBJ2-6,14,TRBV5-1,CASSYIAGANVLTF
TRBJ1-4,11,TRBV30,CAWSNFVELFF
TRBJ2-6,13,TRBV30,CAWSPGGANVLTF
TRBJ1-5,13,TRBV7-9,CASSLASDQPQHF
TRBJ2-7,15,TRBV5-1,CASSPGDRAPYEQYF
TRBJ1-1,13,TRBV5-1,CASRARVRTEAFF
TRBJ1-5,13,TRBV29-1,CSAGQGMSQPQHF
TRBJ2-3,15,TRBV7-9,CASSLLAGSTDTQYF
TRBJ1-6,16,TRBV5-1,CASSPGQNAYNSPLHF
TRBJ2-6,17,TRBV27,CASSLHRGSTGANVLTF
TRBJ1-2,15,TRBV4-3,CASSQDLRDNYGYTF
TRBJ2-5,15,TRBV10-2,CASSESGTRRETQYF
TRBJ1-1,15,TRBV29-1,CSVEPTGALNTEAFF
TRBJ1-2,15,TRBV5-1,CASSKTPLENYGYTF
TRBJ2-1,13,TRBV7-2,CASSLGSYNEQFF
TRBJ1-2,13,TRBV6-5,CASSYQRAYGYTF
TRBJ2-2,16,TRBV2,CACRQGLAGVTGELFF
TRBJ2-3,14,TRBV25-1,CASSEGGGTDTQYF
TRBJ1-5,13,TRBV30,CAWSPATNQPQHF